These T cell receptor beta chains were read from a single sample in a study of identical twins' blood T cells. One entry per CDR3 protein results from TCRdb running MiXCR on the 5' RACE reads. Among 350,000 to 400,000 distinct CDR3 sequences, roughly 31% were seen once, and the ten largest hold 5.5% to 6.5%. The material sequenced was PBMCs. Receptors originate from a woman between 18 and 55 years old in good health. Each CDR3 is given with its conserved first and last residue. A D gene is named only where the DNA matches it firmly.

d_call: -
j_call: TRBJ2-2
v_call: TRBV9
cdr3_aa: CASGQINTGELFF

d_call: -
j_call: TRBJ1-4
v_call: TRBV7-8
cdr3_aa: CASSSSEKLFF

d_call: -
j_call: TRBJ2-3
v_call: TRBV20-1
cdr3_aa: CSAKFSGRTDTQYF

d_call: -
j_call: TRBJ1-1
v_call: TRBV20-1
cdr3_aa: CSARDISTHEAFF

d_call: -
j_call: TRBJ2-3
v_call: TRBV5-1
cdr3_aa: CASSLDAPDTQYF

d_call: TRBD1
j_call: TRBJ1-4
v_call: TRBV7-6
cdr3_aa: CASSLDWAGQATTNEKLFF

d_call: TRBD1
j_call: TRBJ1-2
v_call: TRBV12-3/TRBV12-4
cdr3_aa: CASSQTGFDGYTF

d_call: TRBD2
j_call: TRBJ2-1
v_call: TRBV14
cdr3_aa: CASSLLASDNEQFF

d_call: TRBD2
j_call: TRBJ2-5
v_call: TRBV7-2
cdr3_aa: CSSSLAGRQETQYF

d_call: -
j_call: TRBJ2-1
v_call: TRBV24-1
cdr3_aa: CATSDPYGGWFF

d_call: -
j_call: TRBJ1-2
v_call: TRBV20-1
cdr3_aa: CSASRAGRYTF

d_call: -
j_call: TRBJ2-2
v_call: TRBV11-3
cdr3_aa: CASSLSSRELFF

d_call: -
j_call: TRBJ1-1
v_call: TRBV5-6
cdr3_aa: CASSLGWALNTEAFF

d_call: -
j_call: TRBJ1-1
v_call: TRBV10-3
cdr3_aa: CAIDQGPNTEAFF

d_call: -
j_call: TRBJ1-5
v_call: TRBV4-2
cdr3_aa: CASSQEKRNQPQHF

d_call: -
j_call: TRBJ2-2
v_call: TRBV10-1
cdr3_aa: CASRVAEGGELFF

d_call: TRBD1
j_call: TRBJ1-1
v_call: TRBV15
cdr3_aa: CATSRYRGNTEAFF

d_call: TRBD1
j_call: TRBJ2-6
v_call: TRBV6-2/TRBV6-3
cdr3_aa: CASSPNQGGASVLTF

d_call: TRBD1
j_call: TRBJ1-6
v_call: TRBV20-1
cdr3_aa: CSARDRRQGVSAPLHF

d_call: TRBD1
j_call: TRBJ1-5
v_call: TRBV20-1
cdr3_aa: CSAIQGDQPQHF

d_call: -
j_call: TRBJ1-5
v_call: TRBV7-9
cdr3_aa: CASSLEDAPQHF

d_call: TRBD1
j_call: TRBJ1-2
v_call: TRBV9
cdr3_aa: CASSVEGTVLNYGYTF